A selection of T cell receptor beta chains follows, all from one sample in a study of CD8+CD57+ T cells in acquired aplastic anemia. In TCRdb, the reads were re-called with MiXCR into one record per CDR3 protein. The sample shows about 160,000 distinct CDR3 sequences, around 48% of them seen only once. Sequenced material: sorted CD4+, CD8+, or CD8+CD57+ T cells (not recorded which) from PBMCs. The receptors were sampled from a human donor with aplastic anemia. Both conserved end residues are part of each CDR3. The D gene is left open where the match is weak. The size field is filled for only some rows; it gives once, few, many or a size class.

CDR3 protein | CDR3 DNA | clone size | J gene | V gene | D gene
CASSISATGNQPQHF | TGTGCCAGTAGTATCTCGGCGACCGGCAATCAGCCCCAGCATTTT | . | TRBJ1-5 | TRBV19 | .
CASSARLAAYNEQFF | TGTGCCAGCAGCGCCCGACTAGCGGCTTACAATGAGCAGTTCTTC | . | TRBJ2-1 | TRBV9 | TRBD2
CASSPSRAKNIQYF | TGTGCCAGCAGCCCCAGTAGGGCCAAAAACATTCAGTACTTC | many | TRBJ2-4 | TRBV7-2 | .
CASSQDLVAKNIQYF | TGCGCCAGCAGCCAAGATTTGGTAGCCAAAAACATTCAGTACTTC | many | TRBJ2-4 | TRBV4-3 | .
CASSEQGSHTEAFF | TGTGCCAGTAGTGAACAGGGGTCTCACACTGAAGCTTTCTTT | many | TRBJ1-1 | TRBV19 | TRBD1
CASKKTKSETQYF | TGTGCCAGTAAAAAGACTAAGTCGGAGACCCAGTACTTC | many | TRBJ2-5 | TRBV19 | .
CASSRQDPGTYEQYF | TGTGCCAGCAGTCGGCAAGACCCGGGGACCTACGAGCAGTACTTC | . | TRBJ2-7 | TRBV2 | .
CASSVEIQGPAGELFF | TGTGCCAGCAGCGTAGAAATCCAGGGCCCCGCCGGGGAGCTGTTTTTT | . | TRBJ2-2 | TRBV9 | .
CASRSGMGETQYF | TGTGCTAGCAGAAGCGGGATGGGAGAGACCCAGTACTTC | few | TRBJ2-5 | TRBV7-7 | TRBD2
CASSGSPPTYEQYF | TGTGCCAGCAGCGGGAGTCCTCCAACCTACGAGCAGTACTTC | once | TRBJ2-7 | TRBV7-9 | .
CASSPGQGAYEQFF | TGTGCCAGCAGCCCAGGACAGGGGGCCTATGAGCAGTTCTTC | . | TRBJ2-1 | TRBV11-2 | TRBD1
CAWSVQAWGDTQYF | TGTGCCTGGAGTGTACAGGCATGGGGAGATACGCAGTATTTT | . | TRBJ2-3 | TRBV30 | .
CATSDSWTGIYGYTF | TGTGCCACCAGTGATAGTTGGACAGGGATCTATGGCTACACCTTC | few | TRBJ1-2 | TRBV24-1 | TRBD1
CASRETGATYGYTF | TGCGCCAGCAGGGAGACAGGGGCTACCTATGGCTACACCTTC | . | TRBJ1-2 | TRBV10-2 | TRBD1
CASSSRTSGYGEQFF | TGTGCCAGCAGCAGTCGGACTAGCGGGTACGGTGAGCAGTTCTTC | . | TRBJ2-1 | TRBV7-3 | TRBD2
CSAGLVGEQYF | TGCAGTGCTGGACTAGTGGGCGAGCAGTACTTC | . | TRBJ2-7 | TRBV20-1 | TRBD2
CASSRPPGQGDSPLHF | TGTGCCAGCAGCCGCCCCCCGGGACAGGGGGATTCACCCCTCCACTTT | many | TRBJ1-6 | TRBV14 | TRBD1
CASQNGGTGANVLTF | TGTGCCTCACAAAACGGGGGAACTGGGGCCAACGTCCTGACTTTC | many | TRBJ2-6 | TRBV6-1 | .
CAWSVQGTEAFF | TGTGCCTGGAGTGTACAGGGCACTGAAGCTTTCTTT | . | TRBJ1-1 | TRBV30 | .
CASSDRSSYEQYF | TGTGCCAGTTCGGACAGGTCAAGCTACGAGCAGTACTTC | many | TRBJ2-7 | TRBV6-1 | TRBD1
CSVDSSGRYGYTF | TGCAGCGTTGATTCTTCGGGGAGATATGGCTACACCTTC | . | TRBJ1-2 | TRBV29-1 | .
CASSAFMGEQYF | TGTGCCAGCAGCGCCTTCATGGGCGAGCAGTACTTC | once | TRBJ2-7 | TRBV7-3 | .
CASSVRRGGAGYTF | TGTGCCAGCAGCGTAAGAAGGGGGGGGGCTGGCTACACCTTC | . | TRBJ1-2 | TRBV9 | .
CASSFAEETQHF | TGTGCCAGCAGTTTCGCAGAGGAGACCCAGCACTTC | . | TRBJ2-5 | TRBV12-3/TRBV12-4 | .
CASSPSGQGNQPQHF | TGTGCCAGCAGTCCGTCGGGACAGGGCAATCAGCCCCAGCATTTT | many | TRBJ1-5 | TRBV12-3/TRBV12-4 | TRBD1
CAWGGRRSGYTF | TGTGCCTGGGGCGGACGACGGTCTGGCTACACCTTC | few | TRBJ1-2 | TRBV30 | .
CATCPRTPSTDTQYF | TGTGCCACCTGCCCAAGGACCCCTAGCACAGATACGCAGTATTTT | once | TRBJ2-3 | TRBV10-3 | .
CASTGTGYNEQFF | TGTGCCAGCACCGGGACAGGTTACAATGAGCAGTTCTTC | many | TRBJ2-1 | TRBV25-1 | TRBD1
CSARDLKRQGSETQYF | TGCAGTGCTAGAGATTTGAAACGACAGGGCTCGGAGACCCAGTACTTC | many | TRBJ2-5 | TRBV20-1 | TRBD1
CATSVADSQIYGYTF | TGTGCCACCAGTGTTGCGGACAGCCAGATCTATGGCTACACCTTC | . | TRBJ1-2 | TRBV24-1 | .
CSVGTSGRRYNEQFF | TGCAGCGTTGGGACTAGCGGGAGACGTTACAATGAGCAGTTCTTC | . | TRBJ2-1 | TRBV29-1 | TRBD2
CASSLAGLAGGVGYTQYF | TGCGCCAGCAGCTTGGCCGGACTAGCGGGAGGTGTGGGGTATACGCAGTATTTT | many | TRBJ2-3 | TRBV5-1 | TRBD2
CSATGGSGTGELFF | TGCAGTGCTACCGGGGGTTCGGGCACCGGGGAGCTGTTTTTT | many | TRBJ2-2 | TRBV20-1 | .
CASSQLSDTQYF | TGTGCCAGCAGCCAACTGTCAGATACGCAGTATTTT | . | TRBJ2-3 | TRBV11-3 | .
CASSYSEAIEQYF | TGTGCCAGCAGTTACTCCGAAGCGATCGAGCAGTACTTC | . | TRBJ2-7 | TRBV6-5 | .
CATMRLAGGLTDTQYF | TGTGCCACCATGAGGCTAGCGGGAGGACTCACAGATACGCAGTATTTT | . | TRBJ2-3 | TRBV15 | TRBD2
CASTIDRTGIEAFF | TGTGCCAGCACCATCGACAGAACGGGTATTGAAGCCTTCTTT | . | TRBJ1-1 | TRBV2 | .
CASSFTGHETQYF | TGTGCCAGCAGCTTCACCGGACACGAGACCCAGTACTTC | . | TRBJ2-5 | TRBV7-8 | .
CASGPGTRDGTDTQYF | TGTGCTAGTGGTCCCGGGACTAGGGATGGCACAGATACGCAGTATTTT | few | TRBJ2-3 | TRBV12-5 | TRBD2
CATSDLLEDNEQFF | TGTGCCACCAGTGACTTGTTAGAGGACAATGAGCAGTTCTTC | . | TRBJ2-1 | TRBV24-1 | .
CSARAGSKGETQYF | TGCAGTGCTCGTGCCGGGAGTAAGGGAGAGACCCAGTACTTC | medium-sized | TRBJ2-5 | TRBV20-1 | .
CASSGNVYGYTF | TGTGCCAGCAGTGGAAACGTCTATGGCTACACCTTC | . | TRBJ1-2 | TRBV25-1 | .
CASSPPPAQRGTDTQYF | TGTGCCAGCAGCCCACCCCCCGCCCAGAGGGGCACAGATACGCAGTATTTT | . | TRBJ2-3 | TRBV5-6 | .
CASSQASDTQYF | TGTGCCAGCAGCCAAGCGTCGGATACGCAGTATTTT | few | TRBJ2-3 | TRBV6-1 | .
CASSPGGALRNEQFF | TGTGCCAGCAGTCCAGGGGGCGCGTTAAGAAATGAGCAGTTCTTC | few | TRBJ2-1 | TRBV6-2/TRBV6-3 | TRBD1